The following is a T cell receptor beta chain sequence with its context. Its antigen is currently unknown. V lost 5 bases to trimming and J lost 9 bases, with 15 bases between them. Germline V gene sequence: CDR1 SGHRS, CDR2 YFSETQ. This CDR3 is 13 amino acids long. Template material for amplifying TCR beta CDR3 regions consisted of RNA transcripts. In the first-round RT-PCR of the TCR CDR3, the HTBI primer set was used. TCRdb called the multiplex PCR reads again in MiXCR, with one record for every CDR3 protein. The repertoire has approximately 430,000 distinct CDR3 sequences, less than 20% of them found once; the top ten carry roughly 7.4%. The sample comes from a study of T cells in Graves' hyperthyroidism and ophthalmopathy. Points from the study as a whole: Stable hyperthyroidism and ophthalmopathy were separated using 13 V-J signatures.

Diagnosis relied on clinical symptoms, serum thyroxine and TRAb, thyroid ultrasound and orbital computed tomography. Material: blood. The receptor was derived from a woman under 30 with Graves' hyperthyroidism. This chain connects TRBV5-1 to TRBJ1-5, with D unresolved. In DNA, the CDR3 is TGCGCCAGCAGTCCAACAGCCCAAGGGCCCCAGCATTTT. Translation: CASSPTAQGPQHF.